This TCR beta chain was retrieved from a study of control samples from healthy donors and cancer patients. After removal of 5 bases from V and 5 bases from J, the junction contained 6 bases not matched to a gene. This CDR3 is 13 amino acids long. In germline, CDR1 is SGHRS, CDR2 YFSETQ. Sequencing was performed with immunoSEQ multiplex PCR; in TCRdb, only in-frame clones are kept and a portion is missing. The repertoire holds around 90,000 clones, with more than 75% as singletons. The sequenced material came from blood. The chain carries TRBV5-1 and TRBJ1-2; 7 nucleotides line up with TRBD1. This TCR was sampled from a woman between 35 and 50 years old in good health. The chain's CDR3 is CASSPDRSYGYTF. The CDR3 DNA reads TGCGCCAGCAGTCCGGACAGGAGTTATGGCTACACCTTC.